Below, 12 T cell receptor beta chains from the same sample are listed, as sequenced in a study of OX40 agonist ivuxolimab in advanced cancers. The protocol was immunoSEQ multiplex PCR, while the TCRdb copy is restricted to in-frame clones and leaves out a portion. The data contain 18,000 or so clones, around 86% of them singletons. The source material was CD4+ or CD8+ T cells sorted from blood, sampled in a trial of the OX40 agonist ivuxolimab. These receptors originate from an adult with an advanced solid tumor such as melanoma, head and neck, liver or kidney cancer.

The gene calls are TRBV5-1 and TRBJ2-7, with 8 nucleotides matching TRBD1. This CDR3 region has 16 residues. The V gene end was trimmed by 3 bases and the J gene end by 3 bases; junction bases not matched to a gene: 11. Germline V lookup: CDR1 SGHRS, CDR2 YFSETQ. The CDR3 bases are TGCGCCAGCAGCTCTCCCACGGACAGGGTAGACTACGAGCAGTACTTC. Residues: CASSSPTDRVDYEQYF.

The rearrangement joins TRBV5-4 to TRBJ2-2, with D perhaps matching TRBD2 (5 bases). The CDR3 spans 15 residues. Germline CDR1 is SGHNT and CDR2 is YYREEE (reference sequence). Deletions cut 4 bases from V and 0 bases from J, with 10 bases between. This chain's CDR3 is CASSRAVSNTGELFF. CDR3 sequence (DNA): TGTGCCAGCAGCCGAGCGGTATCGAACACCGGGGAGCTGTTTTTT.

Comments on this clone: The identical CDR3 is also encoded by other nucleotide sequences in the sample. This sequence joins TRBV4-1 and TRBJ1-1; D is undetermined. From germline, CDR1 is MGHRA and CDR2 YSYEKL. The CDR3 consists of 15 residues. Trimming removed 0 bases at V and 5 bases at J, with 13 bases between. The CDR3 nucleotides are TGCGCCAGCAGCCAAGATGTATGGGGAGGTACTGAAGCTTTCTTT. Translated: CASSQDVWGGTEAFF.

The rearrangement links TRBV5-6 to TRBJ2-7; 7 bases line up with TRBD1. This CDR3 comprises 14 residues. Germline CDR1 reads SGHDT; CDR2 reads YYEEEE. J gave up 2 bases and V 5 bases, and 7 bases lay outside the gene matches. DNA for the CDR3: TGTGCCAGCAGTTTACAGGGGTTCACCTACGAGCAGTACTTC. Protein product: CASSLQGFTYEQYF.

The chain employs TRBV5-1 and TRBJ2-7; 7 nucleotides line up with TRBD1. With 4 bases clipped from V and 2 bases from J, the junction kept 9 bases outside the gene matches. The CDR3 runs 15 residues. Germline V gives CDR1 SGHRS, CDR2 YFSETQ. The CDR3 DNA sequence: TGCGCCAGCAGCACCCAATCCGGACAGGCCTACGAGCAGTACTTC. Amino acids: CASSTQSGQAYEQYF.

The rearrangement joins TRBV2 to TRBJ1-4, with unresolved D. The CDR3 runs to 15 residues. The germline V gene has CDR1 SNHLY and CDR2 FYNNEI. The V end lost 11 bases, the J end lost 5 bases, and 21 bases lay between the germline ends. CDR3 sequence reads: CAGMTEPRQNEKLFF. Written as DNA, the CDR3 is TGTGCCGGAATGACGGAGCCCCGGCAAAATGAAAAACTGTTTTTT.

This chain links TRBV5-4 with TRBJ2-1; 9 nucleotides align to TRBD2. The CDR3 is 16 residues long. V was pared by 2 bases and J by 7 bases, with 10 bases of the junction left unmatched. Germline loops: CDR1 SGHNT, CDR2 YYREEE (reference sequence). The CDR3: CASSFRGLAGKNEQFF. Written as DNA, the CDR3 is TGTGCCAGCAGCTTTCGGGGGCTAGCGGGGAAAAATGAGCAGTTCTTC.

Only a few counts were recorded for this clone. This chain joins TRBV4-2 and TRBJ2-7; 8 nucleotides line up with TRBD2. The junction had 8 bases not matched to a gene; V was cut back by 0 bases and J by 7 bases. The CDR3 runs 15 residues. Germline values: CDR1 LGHNA, CDR2 YNFKEQ. The CDR3 loop is CASSQEISGVSEQYF. CDR3 in DNA: TGTGCCAGCAGCCAAGAAATTAGCGGGGTTTCGGAGCAGTACTTC.

CDR3 nucleotide sequence: TGTGCCAGCAGCTTGTGGGGGTTGAACACTGAAGCTTTCTTT. As protein: CASSLWGLNTEAFF. The chain couples TRBV5-6 to TRBJ1-1, with D possibly being TRBD1 (5 bases). Germline CDR1 and CDR2: SGHDT and YYEEEE. Trimming removed 1 base at V and 0 bases at J, with 7 bases between. The CDR3 sequence is 14 residues long.

This chain joins TRBV13 and TRBJ2-7; D remains ambiguous. Germline CDR1 and CDR2: PRHDT and FYEKMQ (reference sequence). This CDR3 has 12 residues. V gave up 0 bases and J gave up 4 bases, with 4 bases separating them. The CDR3, as DNA: TGTGCCAGCAGCTTAGGCTTTTACGAGCAGTACTTC. Translated, it gives CASSLGFYEQYF. The whole variable domain, remainder taken from reference TRBV13 and TRBJ2-7, is AAGVIQSPRHLIKEKRETATLKCYPIPRHDTVYWYQQGPGQDPQFLISFYEKMQSDKGSIPDRFSAQQFSDYHSELNMSSLELGDSALYFCASSLGFYEQYFGPGTRLTVT.

The rearrangement links TRBV7-9 to TRBJ2-7; 7 bases are a match to TRBD1. CDR3 length equals 12 residues. Per germline, CDR1 SEHNR and CDR2 FQNEAQ (reference sequence). J was trimmed by 5 bases and V by 9 bases; bases with no gene match: 7. The CDR3 sequence is CASLGGSDEQYF. The CDR3 coding sequence is TGTGCCAGTTTAGGGGGCTCGGACGAGCAGTACTTC.

V usage is TRBV29-1 and J usage is TRBJ2-7; 8 bases match TRBD1. Germline-derived CDR1 and CDR2 are SQVTM and ANQGSEA. V gave up 6 bases and J gave up 0 bases; unmatched junction bases: 7. This CDR3 is built from 14 residues. The CDR3 region has the DNA TGCAGCGTGGCAGGGGGCGAGAGCTCCTACGAGCAGTACTTC. Protein product: CSVAGGESSYEQYF.